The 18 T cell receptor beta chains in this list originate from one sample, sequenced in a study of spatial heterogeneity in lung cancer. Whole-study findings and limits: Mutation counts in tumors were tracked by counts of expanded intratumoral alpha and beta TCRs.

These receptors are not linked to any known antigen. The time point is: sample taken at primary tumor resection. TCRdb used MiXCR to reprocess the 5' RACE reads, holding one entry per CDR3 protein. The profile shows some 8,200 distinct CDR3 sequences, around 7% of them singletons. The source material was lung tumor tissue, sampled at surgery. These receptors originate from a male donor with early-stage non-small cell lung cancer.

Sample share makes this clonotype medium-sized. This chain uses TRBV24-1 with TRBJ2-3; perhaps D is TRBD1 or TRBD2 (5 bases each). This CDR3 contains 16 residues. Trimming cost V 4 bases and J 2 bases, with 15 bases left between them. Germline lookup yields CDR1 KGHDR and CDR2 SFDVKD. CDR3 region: CATSDPRDLTTDTQYF. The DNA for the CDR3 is TGTGCCACCAGTGACCCCAGGGACCTCACCACAGATACGCAGTATTTT.

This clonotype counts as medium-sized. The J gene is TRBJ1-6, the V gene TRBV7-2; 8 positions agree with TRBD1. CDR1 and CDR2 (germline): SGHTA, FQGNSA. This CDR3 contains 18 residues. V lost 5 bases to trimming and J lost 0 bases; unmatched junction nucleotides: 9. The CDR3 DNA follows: TGTGCCAGCAGCCAGGGCCCAGGGGGCCCCTCCTATAATTCACCCCTCCACTTT. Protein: CASSQGPGGPSYNSPLHF. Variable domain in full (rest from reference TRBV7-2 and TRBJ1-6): GAGVSQSPSNKVTEKGKDVELRCDPISGHTALYWYRQSLGQGLEFLIYFQGNSAPDKSGLPSDRFSAERTGGSVSTLTIQRTQQEDSAVYLCASSQGPGGPSYNSPLHFGNGTRLTVT.

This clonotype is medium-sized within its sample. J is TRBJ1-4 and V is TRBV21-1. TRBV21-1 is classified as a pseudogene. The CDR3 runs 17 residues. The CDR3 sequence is CASSKELRVATNEKLFF. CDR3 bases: TGTGCCAGCAGCAAGGAGCTAAGGGTGGCAACTAATGAAAAACTGTTTTTT.

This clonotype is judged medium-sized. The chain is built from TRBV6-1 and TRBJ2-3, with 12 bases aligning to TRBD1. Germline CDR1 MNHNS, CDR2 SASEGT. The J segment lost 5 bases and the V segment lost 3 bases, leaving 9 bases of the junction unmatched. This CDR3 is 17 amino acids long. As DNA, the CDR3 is TGTGCCAGCAGTGACGAATGGGGACAGGGGGCGCAAGATACGCAGTATTTT. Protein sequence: CASSDEWGQGAQDTQYF.

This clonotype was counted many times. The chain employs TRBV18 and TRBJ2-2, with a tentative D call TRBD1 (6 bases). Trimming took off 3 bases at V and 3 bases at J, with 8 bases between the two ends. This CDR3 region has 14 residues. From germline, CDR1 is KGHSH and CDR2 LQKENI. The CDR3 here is CASSPDSHTGELFF. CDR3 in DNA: TGTGCCAGCTCACCGGACAGCCACACCGGGGAGCTGTTTTTT.

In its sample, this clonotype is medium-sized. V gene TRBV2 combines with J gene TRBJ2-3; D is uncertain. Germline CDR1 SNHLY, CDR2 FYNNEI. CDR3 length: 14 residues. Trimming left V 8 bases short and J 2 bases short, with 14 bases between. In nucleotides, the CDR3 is TGTGCCAGCGCGGCCCACTTGAACACAGATACGCAGTATTTT. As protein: CASAAHLNTDTQYF.

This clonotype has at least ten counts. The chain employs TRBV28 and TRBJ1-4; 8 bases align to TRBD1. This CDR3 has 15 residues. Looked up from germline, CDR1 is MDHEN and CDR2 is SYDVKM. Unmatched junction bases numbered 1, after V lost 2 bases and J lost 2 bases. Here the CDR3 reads CASSLQGATNEKLFF. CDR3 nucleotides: TGTGCCAGCAGTTTACAGGGGGCTACTAATGAAAAACTGTTTTTT.

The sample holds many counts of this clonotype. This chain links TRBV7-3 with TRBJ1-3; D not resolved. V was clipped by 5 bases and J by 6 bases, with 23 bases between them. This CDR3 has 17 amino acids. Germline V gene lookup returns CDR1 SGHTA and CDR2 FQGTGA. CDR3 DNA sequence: TGTGCCAGCAGCCTAAGGGTAGACCCCAGCAGAGAAAACACCATATATTTT. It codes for CASSLRVDPSRENTIYF.

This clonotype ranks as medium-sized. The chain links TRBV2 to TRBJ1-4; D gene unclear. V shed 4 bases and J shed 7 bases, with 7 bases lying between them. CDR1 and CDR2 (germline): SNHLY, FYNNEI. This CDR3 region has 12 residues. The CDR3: CASSGVAEKLFF. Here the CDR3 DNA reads TGTGCCAGCAGTGGGGTGGCTGAAAAACTGTTTTTT. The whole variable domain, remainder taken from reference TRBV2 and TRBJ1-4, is EPEVTQTPSHQVTQMGQEVILRCVPISNHLYFYWYRQILGQKVEFLVSFYNNEISEKSEIFDDQFSVERPDGSNFTLKIRSTKLEDSAMYFCASSGVAEKLFFGSGTQLSVL.

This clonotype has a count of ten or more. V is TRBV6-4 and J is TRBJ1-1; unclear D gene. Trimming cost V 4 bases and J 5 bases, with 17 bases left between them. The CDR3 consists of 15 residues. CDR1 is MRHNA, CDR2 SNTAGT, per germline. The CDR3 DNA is TGTGCCAGCAGTGCAATACCGGGCGGTCTTACTGAAGCTTTCTTT. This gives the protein CASSAIPGGLTEAFF.

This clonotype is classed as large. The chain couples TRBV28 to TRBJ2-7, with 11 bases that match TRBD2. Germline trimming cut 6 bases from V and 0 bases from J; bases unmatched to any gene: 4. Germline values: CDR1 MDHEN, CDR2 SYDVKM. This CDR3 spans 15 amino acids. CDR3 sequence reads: CASSRLAGSSYEQYF. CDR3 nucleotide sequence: TGTGCCAGCAGCAGACTAGCGGGGAGCTCCTACGAGCAGTACTTC.

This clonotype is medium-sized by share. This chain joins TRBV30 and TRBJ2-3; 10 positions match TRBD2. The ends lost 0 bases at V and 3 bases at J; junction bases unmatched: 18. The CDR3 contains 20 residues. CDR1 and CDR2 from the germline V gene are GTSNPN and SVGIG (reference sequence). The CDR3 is CAWSVTVGALAGDITDTQYF. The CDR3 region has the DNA TGTGCCTGGAGTGTTACGGTCGGAGCTCTAGCGGGAGATATAACAGATACGCAGTATTTT. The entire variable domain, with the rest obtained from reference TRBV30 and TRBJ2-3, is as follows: SQTIHQWPATLVQPVGSPLSLECTVEGTSNPNLYWYRQAAGRGLQLLFYSVGIGQISSEVPQNLSASRPQDRQFILSSKKLLLSDSGFYLCAWSVTVGALAGDITDTQYFGPGTRLTVL.

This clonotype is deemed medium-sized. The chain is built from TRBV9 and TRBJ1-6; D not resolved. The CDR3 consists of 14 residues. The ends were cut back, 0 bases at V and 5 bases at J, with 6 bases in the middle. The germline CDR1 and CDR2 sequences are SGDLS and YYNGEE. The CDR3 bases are TGTGCCAGCAGCGTAGCTACAGATAATTCACCCCTCCACTTT. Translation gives CASSVATDNSPLHF. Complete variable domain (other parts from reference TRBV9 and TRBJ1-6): DSGVTQTPKHLITATGQRVTLRCSPRSGDLSVYWYQQSLDQGLQFLIQYYNGEERAKGNILERFSAQQFPDLHSELNLSSLELGDSALYFCASSVATDNSPLHFGNGTRLTVT.

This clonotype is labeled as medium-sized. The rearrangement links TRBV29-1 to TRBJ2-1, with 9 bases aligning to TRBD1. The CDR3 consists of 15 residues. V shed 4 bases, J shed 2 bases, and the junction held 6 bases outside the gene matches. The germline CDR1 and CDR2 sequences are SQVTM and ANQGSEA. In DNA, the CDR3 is TGCAGCGTTGGACCGGGGACAGGGACCTACAATGAGCAGTTCTTC. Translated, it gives CSVGPGTGTYNEQFF.

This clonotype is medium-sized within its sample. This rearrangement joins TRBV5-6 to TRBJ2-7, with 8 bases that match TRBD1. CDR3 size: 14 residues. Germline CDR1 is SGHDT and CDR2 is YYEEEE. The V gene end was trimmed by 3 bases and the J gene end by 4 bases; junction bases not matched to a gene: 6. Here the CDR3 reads CASSSRGRGYEQYF. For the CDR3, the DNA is TGTGCCAGCAGCTCCAGGGGGCGCGGTTACGAGCAGTACTTC. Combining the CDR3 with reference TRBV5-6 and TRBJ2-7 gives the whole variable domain DAGVTQSPTHLIKTRGQQVTLRCSPKSGHDTVSWYQQALGQGPQFIFQYYEEEERQRGNFPDRFSGHQFPNYSSELNVNALLLGDSALYLCASSSRGRGYEQYFGPGTRLTVT.

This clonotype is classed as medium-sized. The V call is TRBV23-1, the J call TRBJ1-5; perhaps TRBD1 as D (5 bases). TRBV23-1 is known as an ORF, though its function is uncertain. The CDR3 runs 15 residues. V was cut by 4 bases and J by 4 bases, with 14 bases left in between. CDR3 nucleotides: TGCGCCAGCAGTCTCGGGACTGTACGAAATCAGCCCCAGCATTTT. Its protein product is CASSLGTVRNQPQHF.

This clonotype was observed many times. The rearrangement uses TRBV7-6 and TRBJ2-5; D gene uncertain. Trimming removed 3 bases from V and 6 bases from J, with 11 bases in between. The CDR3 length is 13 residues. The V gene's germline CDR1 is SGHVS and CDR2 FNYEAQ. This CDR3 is CASSFSLAKTQYF. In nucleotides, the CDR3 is TGTGCCAGCAGCTTCTCATTGGCAAAGACCCAGTACTTC.

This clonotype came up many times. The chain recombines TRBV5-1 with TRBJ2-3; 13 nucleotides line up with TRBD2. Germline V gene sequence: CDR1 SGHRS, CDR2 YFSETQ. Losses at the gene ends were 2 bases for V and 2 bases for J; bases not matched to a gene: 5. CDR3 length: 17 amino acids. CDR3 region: CASSFTGLAGVTDTQYF. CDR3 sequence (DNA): TGCGCCAGCAGCTTCACCGGACTAGCGGGAGTCACAGATACGCAGTATTTT.